The clone carrying this TCR beta chain came up many times. This sample is drawn from a study of low-dose radiotherapy and immunotherapy resistance in tumors. Turning to the study itself: Every two weeks patients got nivolumab 240 mg flat dose, plus ipilimumab 1 mg/kg every six weeks, intravenously.

cDNA synthesis used a TRAV/TRBV-specific primer set for both chains. The authors ran around 19 PCR cycles to amplify TCRs with a constant-region primer and V-primer adapter. It was by in vitro transcription that isolated mRNA was amplified. MiXCR, run by TCRdb on the reads, gives a single entry per CDR3 protein. Seen here are 75,000 to 95,000 distinct CDR3 sequences, under 20% observed once, and the top ten hold under 7.5%. As to time point: before trial treatment. Nivolumab, ipilimumab, aspirin, low-dose cyclophosphamide and low-dose radiotherapy were all administered to the donors. Germline V gives CDR1 LNHDA, CDR2 SQIVND (reference sequence). Trimming took 9 bases from V and 8 from J, leaving 17 bases between them. The CDR3 extends over 13 amino acids.

This clonotype originated in a male donor with prostate cancer. The specimen comprised PBMCs, sampled before treatment. The J gene is TRBJ1-5, the V gene TRBV19; D perhaps matches TRBD1 (6 bases). As DNA, the CDR3 is TGTGCCAGCGCGGACAGTGAAGTGGAGCCCCAGCATTTT. Protein: CASADSEVEPQHF.